This T cell receptor beta chain was sequenced in a study of molecular identifiers for immune sequencing clone quantification. In this sample, this clonotype turned up a few times. The target antigen is unknown. Study findings and constraints: Beyond 20 RNA copies, clones held over 98% of effector molecules, compared with under 1% in naive cells.

The CDR3 extends over 15 amino acids. Losses at the gene ends were 5 bases for V and 5 bases for J; bases not matched to a gene: 12. Germline CDR1 and CDR2: MNHEY and SMNVEV (reference sequence). In preparing bulk TCR libraries, previously described methods and listed TCR primers were used. In TCRdb, the PCR reads were re-called with MiXCR into one record per CDR3 protein. The sample comprises hundreds of thousands of distinct CDR3 sequences, roughly 27% of which are singletons, and about 0.8% rests with the top ten. The sample was naive CD8+ T cells from blood, with Jurkat cell RNA spiked in. Sample subset: FACS-sorted CD8+CD4-CCR7+CD45RA+ naive T cells. The V gene is TRBV27, the J gene TRBJ2-7, with TRBD1 matching over 7 bases. This clonotype was obtained from a human donor in good health. Some libraries in this study had Jurkat cell RNA spiked in. The CDR3 nucleotides are TGTGCCAGCAGTCCCGGGCAGACAGGGAACGACGAGCAGTACTTC. It is translated as CASSPGQTGNDEQYF.